This TCR beta chain was identified during a study of blood T cell repertoires in COVID-19. Study-level background: Donors in the United States, Italy and Spain gave samples during acute or convalescent COVID-19.

In the authors' workflow: From reference gene primer amplification, estimates of nucleated cell counts were derived. Repertoires were generated with immunoSEQ multiplex PCR, while TCRdb's copy carries only in-frame clones and drops some. V and J calls and clone size are given by that table; D and trimming were obtained from the DNA. Altogether roughly 68,000 clones are present, 88% being singletons, with the ten largest covering around a tenth. Looked up from germline, CDR1 is SGHNT and CDR2 is YYREEE (reference sequence). The V end lost 0 bases, the J end lost 4 bases, and 7 bases lay between the germline ends. This CDR3 has 13 amino acids. Participants' reported clinical history set cohort assignment.

This sequence joins TRBV5-4 and TRBJ1-2; D gene uncertain. Sequenced input: PBMCs or T cells enriched from blood (not recorded which). The source is a woman in her forties who had recovered from COVID-19. The CDR3: CASSLDSLYGYTF. CDR3 DNA: TGTGCCAGCAGCTTGGACAGCCTCTATGGCTACACCTTC.